The source of this T cell receptor beta chain is a study of identical twins. TCRdb ran MiXCR on the 5' RACE reads and lists one entry per CDR3 protein. The sample records 550,000 to 700,000 distinct CDR3 sequences, over 8.5% being singletons. Germline V gene data show CDR1 as SGHVS and CDR2 as FNYEAQ. Trimming removed 4 bases at V and 2 bases at J, with 13 bases between. This CDR3 region has 15 residues. This sample also belongs to another study, concerning yellow fever vaccine responses in identical twins.

This TCR came from a woman between 18 and 29 years old in good health. Sequencing was done on a sample of PBMCs. The rearrangement joins TRBV7-6 to TRBJ2-3, with D possibly matching TRBD2 (6 bases). CDR3 DNA sequence: TGTGCCAGCAGCTCCTTAGCGGTTTCCACAGATACGCAGTATTTT. Its translation is CASSSLAVSTDTQYF.